The 3 T cell receptor beta chains reported below all come from one sample, sequenced in a study of blood T cell repertoires in COVID-19. Repertoires were generated with immunoSEQ multiplex PCR, while TCRdb's copy carries only in-frame clones and drops some. Here the sample spans 400,000 to 550,000 clones, around 90% being singletons. Material: PBMCs or T cells enriched from blood (not recorded which). The receptors here all came from a woman between 18 and 29 years old with acute COVID-19.

The chain is built from TRBV7-2 and TRBJ2-5, with 15 bases identical to TRBD2. Germline V gives CDR1 SGHTA, CDR2 FQGNSA. With 7 bases clipped from V and 1 base from J, the junction kept 13 bases outside the gene matches. CDR3 length: 19 amino acids. The CDR3 region is CASKLGGLAGGWVQETQYF. DNA of the CDR3: TGTGCCAGCAAACTCGGGGGACTAGCGGGAGGTTGGGTCCAAGAGACCCAGTACTTC.

This chain connects TRBV19 to TRBJ1-5, with TRBD1 identical over 11 bases. The germline CDR1 and CDR2 sequences are LNHDA and SQIVND (reference sequence). This CDR3 is 15 amino acids long. V lost 3 bases to trimming and J lost 7 bases; unmatched junction nucleotides: 5. The CDR3 reads CASSMLGTGGQPQHF. For the CDR3, the DNA is TGTGCCAGTAGTATGCTAGGGACAGGGGGGCAGCCCCAGCATTTT.

V and J are TRBV7-6 and TRBJ2-3, with TRBD2 matching over 8 bases. The CDR3 extends over 17 amino acids. Germline-derived CDR1 and CDR2 are SGHVS and FNYEAQ. Unmatched junction bases numbered 15, after V lost 2 bases and J lost 8 bases. The CDR3 sequence is CASSLSRTSPREGTQYF. The CDR3 nucleotides read TGTGCCAGCAGCTTATCCCGGACTAGCCCTCGTGAGGGTACGCAGTATTTT.